The T cell receptor (beta chain) described here comes from a study of OX40 agonist ivuxolimab in advanced cancers. Sequencing used immunoSEQ multiplex PCR; TCRdb keeps in-frame clones, though not all of them. The sample lists tens of thousands of clones, 75% to 90% occurring once. CDR3 length equals 14 residues. Germline CDR1 and CDR2: WNHNN and SYGVQD (reference sequence). V gave up 3 bases and J gave up 9 bases; unmatched junction bases: 8. This clonotype originated in an adult with an advanced solid tumor such as melanoma, head and neck, liver or kidney cancer. The V call is TRBV10-1, the J call TRBJ2-4, with 7 bases matching TRBD2. The specimen comprised CD4+ or CD8+ T cells sorted from blood, sampled in a trial of the OX40 agonist ivuxolimab. The CDR3 reads CASSEAGQKGIQYF. The CDR3 DNA reads TGCGCCAGCAGTGAAGCGGGGCAGAAAGGCATTCAGTACTTC.